The entry that follows covers one TCR beta chain sequence. This clone's antigen is unknown. Base quality data are lacking; no much larger clone is found one base away. Trimming takes 0 bases from V and 1 base from J, and the germline ends sit 9 bases apart. For CDR1 and CDR2, the germline V gene lists SNHLY and FYNNEI. Its CDR3 holds 15 amino acids, cysteine through phenylalanine. CDR3 DNA only is kept here, 45 bases in frame from base 1. The method was the immunoSEQ multiplex PCR assay. Turning to the authors' computational methods: A statistical classification framework was developed to diagnose cytomegalovirus status using the catalog of TCR beta chain sequences. This is the immuneACCESS table as TCRdb keeps it, with only in-frame sequences that have V and J called. A part of the clones is gone; compared with another copy, unresolved V genes explain less than half, and the rest is unexplained. D and trimming were read from the DNA, whereas the V and J calls and clone size are those reported in that table. The sample has about 140,000 clones on record, around 80% of them singletons. Just under 30% of the sample lies in the top ten.

The data were obtained in a study of cytomegalovirus exposure and HLA in healthy donors (dated by TCRdb to 2015 to 2018). For the wider study: A later analysis indicated that the 100 to 150 validation repertoires were generated on the platform also employed for the 600 to 750 repertoires of the first cohort. The study aimed to test whether cataloging public T cell receptors could reveal signatures of past pathogen exposure. In addition to the first cohort of 650 to 750 subjects, a separate validation cohort of about 120 different subjects was used. The study combined high-throughput TCR immunosequencing, statistical association of individual TCRs with disease status, and machine learning to predict cytomegalovirus infection status.

Study-wide findings and limitations: In vitro tests confirmed that a few of the cytomegalovirus-associated TCR beta chains recognize cytomegalovirus antigens. Most TCR sequences were seen in very few donors, while some public TCRs were found in many individuals. The validation cohort had no HLA typing available for a later analysis, so co-occurrence within that cohort was assessed over all 120 or so repertoires. The study gave a list of 150 to 200 TCR beta chains associated with cytomegalovirus. According to the authors, the approach could potentially be generalized to other disease states and immunological phenotypes. A later analysis found that TCRs clustered in the first cohort also tended to co-occur in the roughly 120 validation repertoires, with just under 95% of cluster scores above 0. In both the original and validation cohorts, the classifier was reported to diagnose cytomegalovirus status with high specificity and sensitivity.

The donors were included in the validation cohort of 130 or so subjects, a group kept apart from the roughly 610-subject first cohort. The origin of this receptor is a man aged 30 to 45 in good health and CMV-seropositive. The chain couples TRBV2 to TRBJ1-1; TRBD1 could be the D gene, as 5 bases match. Sequencing input: PBMCs. The DNA sequence is as follows: TGTGCCAGCAGTGAAGCGCCAAGGGGGAACACTGAAGCTTTCTTT. Translated, this is CASSEAPRGNTEAFF.